The rows below give T cell receptor beta chains drawn from one sample of a study of blood T cell repertoires in COVID-19. Libraries were prepared by immunoSEQ multiplex PCR; TCRdb keeps only in-frame clonotypes and omits some of them. This sample has 300,000 to 350,000 clones, with about 87% found just once. The sequenced sample was PBMCs or T cells enriched from blood (not recorded which). The origin of the receptors is a woman in her late teens or twenties who had recovered from COVID-19. CDR3s include the opening cysteine and the closing phenylalanine or tryptophan. D genes are given only for firm matches. The size field is filled for only some rows; it gives once, few, many or a size class.

size	V	D	J	DNA	CDR3
-	TRBV2	-	TRBJ1-6	TGTGCCAGCAGTCCTAAGAGAGAGACAGGAGGTTCACCCCTCCACTTT	CASSPKRETGGSPLHF
-	TRBV28	TRBD2	TRBJ2-2	TGTGCCAGCAGTTTCCCGGGACTAGGATCGAACACCGGGGAGCTGTTTTTT	CASSFPGLGSNTGELFF
-	TRBV5-5	TRBD1	TRBJ1-2	TGTGCCAGCAGCATAGGGACAGATGGAGGCTACACCTTC	CASSIGTDGGYTF
-	TRBV7-6	-	TRBJ1-3	TGTGCCAGCAGCTTTAGACTGGGCTCTGGAAACACCATATATTTT	CASSFRLGSGNTIYF
-	TRBV7-9	-	TRBJ1-1	TGTGCCAGTAGCTTATCCAGGCTGGGGCAGAAGAACACTGAAGCTTTCTTT	CASSLSRLGQKNTEAFF
-	TRBV4-2	TRBD1	TRBJ1-2	TGTGCCAGCAGCCAAGATTTTCGGGACAGGGTCTATGGCTACACCTTC	CASSQDFRDRVYGYTF
-	TRBV23-1	TRBD1	TRBJ1-6	TGCGCCAGCATCAGTCCAACGACAGGGGTTAATTCACCCCTCCACTTT	CASISPTTGVNSPLHF
-	TRBV25-1	TRBD1	TRBJ2-7	TGTGCCAGCGCCCGCCCGGGACAGAGACCTTTC	CASARPGQRPF
-	TRBV24-1	-	TRBJ1-5	TGTGCCACCAGTGATCCAGGGGTAAGCAATCAGCCCCAGCATTTT	CATSDPGVSNQPQHF
-	TRBV5-1	TRBD1	TRBJ2-2	TGCGCCAGCAGCCCACATCGGGACAGAAGCACCGGGGAGCTGTTTTTT	CASSPHRDRSTGELFF
once	TRBV13	-	TRBJ2-3	TGTGCCAGCAGCTTATCGGCAGGGCGCCTTTTGACAGATACGCAGTATTTT	CASSLSAGRLLTDTQYF
-	TRBV7-2	-	TRBJ1-2	TGTGCCAGCAGCCTAAGGCCCGCAGGGCTGGAAAATGGCTACACCTTC	CASSLRPAGLENGYTF
-	TRBV6-5	-	TRBJ1-6	TGTGCCAGCAGTTATGGGACTAGTAATTCACCCCTCCACTTT	CASSYGTSNSPLHF
-	TRBV28	TRBD1	TRBJ1-6	TGTGCCAGCAGGTCCGACAGGGGAGGGAAGAGCTCACCCCTCCACTTT	CASRSDRGGKSSPLHF
-	TRBV4-1	TRBD1	TRBJ2-3	TGCGCCAGCAGCCAAGAACAGGGGGGCCCCACAGATACGCAGTATTTT	CASSQEQGGPTDTQYF
-	TRBV30	TRBD1	TRBJ2-7	TGTGCCTGGAGTGTATTCGAGGACAGGGGGCGGTACGAGCAGTACTTC	CAWSVFEDRGRYEQYF
-	TRBV2	-	TRBJ1-2	TGTGCCAGCAGTGGGGTCGAGCGCTATGGCTACACCTTC	CASSGVERYGYTF
-	TRBV29-1	-	TRBJ1-1	TGCAGCGTTGATCAGGGGAAGAACACTGAAGCTTTCTTT	CSVDQGKNTEAFF
-	TRBV29-1	TRBD1	TRBJ1-3	TGCAGCGTCGAGGGACAGGGACACTCTGGAAACACCATATATTTT	CSVEGQGHSGNTIYF
-	TRBV27	TRBD2	TRBJ2-1	TGTGCCAGCAGTTCGAACCAGCGGGAGGTTCTCTACAATGAGCAGTTCTTC	CASSSNQREVLYNEQFF
-	TRBV19	TRBD2	TRBJ2-1	TGTGCCAGTAGTCCCAGACTAGCGGGAGCGTACAATGAGCAGTTCTTC	CASSPRLAGAYNEQFF
-	TRBV9	-	TRBJ1-1	TGTGCCAGCAGCGCATTCCAGGGGACTGAAGCTTTCTTT	CASSAFQGTEAFF
once	TRBV3-1/TRBV3-2	-	TRBJ2-2	TGTGCCAGCAGCCAAGTGCACGCCATAGCCGGGGAGCTGTTTTTT	CASSQVHAIAGELFF
-	TRBV4-1	TRBD1	TRBJ2-2	TGCGCCAGCAGCCTGCAGAAGGACAGGGTTAAGGCCGGGGAGCTGTTTTTT	CASSLQKDRVKAGELFF